Listed below are T cell receptor beta chains from one sample, sequenced in a study of blood T cell repertoires in COVID-19. TCRdb keeps only in-frame clones here, not all; method: immunoSEQ multiplex PCR. The sample holds 70,000 or so clones, 86% seen once. Sequencing used peripheral blood. The receptors originated from a man aged 25 to 40 with acute or convalescent COVID-19. Each CDR3 is given with its conserved first and last residue. Fields, in order: V gene, clone size, D gene, J gene, CDR3 protein, CDR3 DNA. D genes are given only for firm matches. Only part of the rows carry a size: once, few, many, or a class if the clone is expanded.

v_call: TRBV19; clone_size: .; d_call: .; j_call: TRBJ1-4; cdr3_aa: CASSIGMRGEGKLFF; cdr3_nt: TGTGCCAGTAGTATTGGTATGCGGGGCGAAGGAAAACTGTTTTTT
v_call: TRBV7-4; clone_size: few; d_call: TRBD2; j_call: TRBJ2-7; cdr3_aa: CASSPFPSGPYEQYF; cdr3_nt: TGTGCCAGCAGCCCTTTCCCTAGCGGACCATACGAGCAGTACTTC
v_call: TRBV12-3/TRBV12-4; clone_size: .; d_call: .; j_call: TRBJ1-5; cdr3_aa: CASSLTRVQPQHF; cdr3_nt: TGTGCCAGCAGTTTGACCAGGGTCCAGCCCCAGCATTTT
v_call: TRBV30; clone_size: .; d_call: TRBD1; j_call: TRBJ1-6; cdr3_aa: CAWSKGAESPLHF; cdr3_nt: TGTGCCTGGAGTAAGGGGGCTGAGTCACCCCTCCACTTT
v_call: TRBV24-1; clone_size: .; d_call: .; j_call: TRBJ2-5; cdr3_aa: CATSEAAQETQYF; cdr3_nt: TGTGCCACCAGTGAGGCTGCCCAAGAGACCCAGTACTTC
v_call: TRBV5-1; clone_size: .; d_call: TRBD1; j_call: TRBJ1-6; cdr3_aa: CASSPQGSNSPLHF; cdr3_nt: TGCGCCAGCAGCCCACAGGGGTCTAATTCACCCCTCCACTTT
v_call: TRBV28; clone_size: .; d_call: .; j_call: TRBJ1-3; cdr3_aa: CASSLLGLWSGGNTIYF; cdr3_nt: TGTGCCAGCAGTTTATTAGGTCTGTGGTCAGGTGGAAACACCATATATTTT
v_call: TRBV19; clone_size: .; d_call: TRBD1; j_call: TRBJ1-5; cdr3_aa: CASSISGQIYYSNQPQHF; cdr3_nt: TGTGCCAGTAGTATTTCGGGACAGATTTACTATAGCAATCAGCCCCAGCATTTT
v_call: TRBV7-2; clone_size: .; d_call: .; j_call: TRBJ2-5; cdr3_aa: CASSLVGETQYF; cdr3_nt: TGTGCCAGCAGCTTAGTCGGGGAGACCCAGTACTTC
v_call: TRBV5-1; clone_size: .; d_call: TRBD2; j_call: TRBJ2-2; cdr3_aa: CASSMTSGSTGELFF; cdr3_nt: TGCGCCAGCAGCATGACTAGCGGGTCAACCGGGGAGCTGTTTTTT
v_call: TRBV4-3; clone_size: once; d_call: TRBD2; j_call: TRBJ2-1; cdr3_aa: CASSQEGGTSGQFF; cdr3_nt: TGCGCCAGCAGCCAAGAGGGGGGGACTAGCGGCCAGTTCTTC
v_call: TRBV18; clone_size: .; d_call: .; j_call: TRBJ1-2; cdr3_aa: CASSPDRRYGYTF; cdr3_nt: TGTGCCAGCTCACCAGACAGGAGGTATGGCTACACCTTC
v_call: TRBV6-6; clone_size: .; d_call: TRBD1; j_call: TRBJ1-3; cdr3_aa: CASSYTRGNGNTIYF; cdr3_nt: TGTGCCAGCAGTTACACCAGGGGGAACGGAAACACCATATATTTT
v_call: TRBV7-9; clone_size: .; d_call: TRBD1; j_call: TRBJ1-2; cdr3_aa: CASLNTGGGGYTF; cdr3_nt: TGTGCCAGCCTTAACACAGGGGGCGGAGGCTACACCTTC
v_call: TRBV6-6; clone_size: .; d_call: .; j_call: TRBJ1-1; cdr3_aa: CASTPRGEMNTEAFF; cdr3_nt: TGTGCCAGCACCCCCCGGGGAGAAATGAACACTGAAGCTTTCTTT